These T cell receptor beta chains were read from a single sample in a study of cytomegalovirus exposure and HLA in healthy donors. Repertoires were generated with immunoSEQ multiplex PCR, while TCRdb's copy carries only in-frame clones and drops some. This sample yields some 130,000 clones, of which 80% to 85% are seen a single time; around 0.92% belongs to the top ten. The sample comprised PBMCs. These TCRs come from a human donor in good health. The CDR3 runs from the conserved cysteine through the conserved F or W. A D gene is named only where the DNA matches it firmly. Size tells how often a clone was seen (once, few, many) or the class of an expanded clone, and some rows leave it out.

d_call	clone_size	cdr3_length	v_call	j_call	cdr3_aa	cdr3_nt
.	.	13	TRBV6-5	TRBJ1-1	CASSYRGNTEAFF	TGTGCCAGCAGTTACAGGGGGAACACTGAAGCTTTCTTT
.	.	13	TRBV9	TRBJ2-7	CASSPNFGSEQYF	TGTGCCAGCAGCCCTAACTTCGGGAGCGAGCAGTACTTC
.	few	13	TRBV2	TRBJ1-1	CASNQGTLTEAFF	TGTGCCAGCAATCAGGGAACTTTAACTGAAGCTTTCTTT
TRBD1	.	13	TRBV6-5	TRBJ1-2	CASSNRGGYGYTF	TGTGCCAGCAGTAACAGGGGCGGCTATGGCTACACCTTC
.	.	15	TRBV5-1	TRBJ1-5	CASSLGGSSNQPQHF	TGCGCCAGCAGCTTGGGAGGGTCGAGCAATCAGCCCCAGCATTTT
TRBD2	.	17	TRBV4-2	TRBJ2-7	CASSQGTSGGLWGEQYF	TGTGCCAGCAGCCAAGGGACTAGCGGGGGACTATGGGGCGAGCAGTACTTC
.	once	14	TRBV6-6	TRBJ1-2	CASSSQDLRGGYTF	TGTGCCAGCAGTTCCCAAGACCTACGGGGTGGCTACACCTTC
.	few	11	TRBV10-1	TRBJ1-2	CASSEPRQETF	TGCGCCAGCAGTGAGCCGCGACAGGAAACCTTC
.	.	14	TRBV6-1	TRBJ2-7	CASSFPGRDYEQYF	TGTGCCAGCAGTTTTCCAGGCAGGGACTACGAGCAGTACTTC
TRBD1	once	12	TRBV10-3	TRBJ2-7	CAIRDRDYEQYF	TGTGCCATCAGGGACAGGGACTACGAGCAGTACTTC
TRBD1	.	17	TRBV4-2	TRBJ1-2	CASSPHRGQGGKDGYTF	TGTGCCAGCAGCCCGCATCGAGGACAGGGGGGTAAGGATGGCTACACCTTC
TRBD1	few	12	TRBV19	TRBJ1-1	CASSTGQIEAFF	TGTGCCAGTAGTACGGGACAGATTGAAGCTTTCTTT
.	.	16	TRBV15	TRBJ1-2	CATSRLGGGVGYGYTF	TGTGCCACCAGCAGACTAGGGGGGGGCGTGGGCTATGGCTACACCTTC
.	.	15	TRBV19	TRBJ1-3	CASSIIAGSGNTIYF	TGTGCCAGTAGTATTATCGCGGGATCTGGAAACACCATATATTTT
.	.	16	TRBV27	TRBJ2-1	CASRRNRVASYNEQFF	TGTGCCAGCAGACGAAACAGGGTGGCATCCTACAATGAGCAGTTCTTC
TRBD2	few	14	TRBV4-2	TRBJ2-3	CASSPSGGAGTQYF	TGTGCCAGCAGCCCTAGCGGGGGGGCTGGTACGCAGTATTTT
TRBD1	.	14	TRBV13	TRBJ2-3	CASRRDRSTDTQYF	TGTGCCAGCAGACGGGACAGAAGCACAGATACGCAGTATTTT
TRBD2	.	16	TRBV6-1	TRBJ2-5	CASSEGGLAGQETQYF	TGTGCCAGCAGTGAAGGGGGACTAGCGGGACAAGAGACCCAGTACTTC
.	.	14	TRBV5-5	TRBJ1-1	CASSPDTMNTEAFF	TGTGCCAGCAGCCCGGACACCATGAACACTGAAGCTTTCTTT
TRBD2	once	16	TRBV7-9	TRBJ2-1	CASSLGTSGVYNEQFF	TGTGCCAGCAGCTTGGGGACTAGCGGGGTGTACAATGAGCAGTTCTTC
TRBD1	.	13	TRBV6-4	TRBJ1-4	CARGGQGNEKLFF	TGTGCCAGGGGCGGACAGGGTAATGAAAAACTGTTTTTT
.	.	14	TRBV6-5	TRBJ1-6	CASTRGGWDSPLHF	TGTGCCAGCACCCGGGGGGGATGGGATTCACCCCTCCACTTT
.	.	15	TRBV10-3	TRBJ2-1	CAIAGGSGRHNEQFF	TGTGCCATCGCGGGTGGTAGTGGCCGTCACAATGAGCAGTTCTTC
TRBD1	.	18	TRBV7-8	TRBJ1-5	CASSAHPGTAYSNQPQHF	TGTGCCAGCAGCGCCCACCCGGGGACAGCTTATAGCAATCAGCCCCAGCATTTT
.	few	15	TRBV5-6	TRBJ1-3	CASSSGLTSGNTIYF	TGTGCCAGCAGCTCTGGACTGACCTCTGGAAACACCATATATTTT
.	.	15	TRBV19	TRBJ2-1	CASSYGGPGHNEQFF	TGTGCCAGTAGTTACGGGGGGCCTGGACACAATGAGCAGTTCTTC
.	.	13	TRBV28	TRBJ1-3	CASSGVSGNTMYF	TGTGCCAGCAGCGGGGTCTCTGGAAACACCATGTATTTT
TRBD1	.	18	TRBV4-1	TRBJ2-4	CASSHGRSQQGAKNIQYF	TGCGCCAGCAGCCATGGGCGTTCACAACAGGGGGCCAAAAACATTCAGTACTTC
TRBD1	.	14	TRBV27	TRBJ2-2	CATNGQGNTGELFF	TGTGCCACAAACGGACAGGGAAACACCGGGGAGCTGTTTTTT
.	.	13	TRBV6-5	TRBJ1-2	CASSYSIRGENTF	TGTGCCAGCAGTTACTCGATACGGGGGGAAAACACCTTC
.	.	15	TRBV19	TRBJ2-2	CASSILDIRNGELFF	TGTGCCAGTAGTATTTTGGACATTCGGAACGGGGAGCTGTTTTTT
.	few	13	TRBV5-1	TRBJ2-7	CASSLGQVAEQYF	TGCGCCAGCAGCTTGGGGCAGGTGGCCGAGCAGTACTTC
TRBD1	.	16	TRBV9	TRBJ1-4	CASSVDQGAGNEKLFF	TGTGCCAGCAGCGTAGATCAGGGGGCCGGTAATGAAAAACTGTTTTTT
.	.	15	TRBV11-2	TRBJ2-1	CASRTYGGLRNEQFF	TGTGCCAGCAGGACCTACGGCGGCCTTCGGAATGAGCAGTTCTTC
TRBD1	.	14	TRBV2	TRBJ2-7	CASSEGTGYYEQYF	TGTGCCAGCAGTGAGGGGACAGGGTACTACGAGCAGTACTTC
.	.	11	TRBV11-2	TRBJ2-1	CASSFEQAQFF	TGTGCCAGCAGCTTCGAACAGGCGCAGTTCTTC
.	.	15	TRBV4-1	TRBJ2-7	CASSQGAGIPSEQYF	TGCGCCAGCAGCCAAGGAGCAGGAATTCCCTCCGAGCAGTACTTC
TRBD1	.	13	TRBV6-1	TRBJ1-1	CASSHEGAIEAFF	TGTGCCAGCAGTCACGAGGGGGCAATTGAAGCTTTCTTT
TRBD1	few	14	TRBV5-1	TRBJ2-1	CASSTGGMYNEQFF	TGCGCCAGCAGTACAGGGGGTATGTACAATGAGCAGTTCTTC
.	.	13	TRBV7-9	TRBJ2-7	CASSLGVGDEQYF	TGTGCCAGCAGCTTAGGTGTAGGGGACGAGCAGTACTTC
TRBD1	.	13	TRBV29-1	TRBJ1-1	CSVEGTGGSEAFF	TGCAGCGTTGAGGGGACAGGGGGCTCTGAAGCTTTCTTT
TRBD2	.	15	TRBV5-1	TRBJ2-3	CASSLAGGFTDTQYF	TGCGCCAGCAGCTTAGCGGGGGGGTTCACAGATACGCAGTATTTT